These T cell receptor beta chains were read from a single sample in a study of blood T cell repertoires in COVID-19. Method: immunoSEQ multiplex PCR; TCRdb's copy keeps in-frame clones and lacks some. This table has 200,000 to 250,000 clones, 82% appearing once. The material sequenced was peripheral blood. All receptors derive from a woman aged 80 or older with COVID-19, enrolled during active disease. CDR3s include the opening cysteine and the closing phenylalanine or tryptophan. A D gene is named only where the DNA matches it firmly. Where a row states a size, it is once, few, many or the class of an expanded clone; other rows omit it.

clone size	D gene	J gene	V gene	CDR3 DNA	CDR3 protein
-	TRBD1	TRBJ2-7	TRBV18	TGTGCCAGCTCCCTGCTGCCGGGACAGGGGAACGAGCAGTACTTC	CASSLLPGQGNEQYF
few	TRBD1	TRBJ1-5	TRBV19	TGTGCCAGTAGTATTGCGGGGACAGTTAATAGCAATCAGCCCCAGCATTTT	CASSIAGTVNSNQPQHF
-	TRBD2	TRBJ2-7	TRBV7-2	TGTGCCAGCAGCCTGAGACCGGGACTAGCGGGATCCGCCTACGAGCAGTACTTC	CASSLRPGLAGSAYEQYF
-	-	TRBJ1-2	TRBV7-9	TGTGCCAGCAGTTCATCGGGGGGAAACTATGGCTACACCTTC	CASSSSGGNYGYTF
-	TRBD2	TRBJ2-4	TRBV6-5	TGTGCCAGCAGTTCTAGCGGGGGGGTGGACATTCAGTACTTC	CASSSSGGVDIQYF
-	TRBD2	TRBJ2-3	TRBV5-4	TGTGCCAGCAGCGCCCAGGCGGGGGGAATCACAGATACGCAGTATTTT	CASSAQAGGITDTQYF
-	TRBD1	TRBJ1-4	TRBV5-1	TGCGCCAGCAGCTTGGGACAGGGGGCCAACGGGGAAAAACTGTTTTTT	CASSLGQGANGEKLFF
-	TRBD2	TRBJ2-1	TRBV29-1	TGCAGCGTTGAGGGGACCCGGGACTATTACAATGAGCAGTTCTTC	CSVEGTRDYYNEQFF
-	-	TRBJ2-2	TRBV18	TGTGCCAGCTCACAGGCGATAGCCGACACCGGGGAGCTGTTTTTT	CASSQAIADTGELFF
-	-	TRBJ1-2	TRBV10-3	TGTGCCACCAACCAGGTGTATTTTAATTATGCTAACTATGGCTACACCTTC	CATNQVYFNYANYGYTF
once	-	TRBJ2-2	TRBV3-1/TRBV3-2	TGTGCCAGCAGCCCCCAGGAGCTAGCCGAGTACGGGGAGCTGTTTTTT	CASSPQELAEYGELFF
few	-	TRBJ2-5	TRBV7-2	TGTGCCAGCAGCCAGGGTACAGCCAAAGAGACCCAGTACTTC	CASSQGTAKETQYF
-	TRBD1	TRBJ2-7	TRBV5-1	TGCGCCAGCAGCCTCGGACAGGGGATGTACGAGCAGTACTTC	CASSLGQGMYEQYF
once	-	TRBJ2-7	TRBV30	TGTGCCTCGGATGGGGGGGGCAACGAGCAGTACTTC	CASDGGGNEQYF
few	-	TRBJ1-2	TRBV18	TGTGCCAGCTCACCGACAGTTAACTATGGCTACACCTTC	CASSPTVNYGYTF
-	TRBD2	TRBJ2-5	TRBV3-1/TRBV3-2	TGTGCCAGCAGCCAAGAGCGGATGTTAGCGGGGGGAGGTCAAGAGACCCAGTACTTC	CASSQERMLAGGGQETQYF
-	TRBD1	TRBJ1-1	TRBV27	TGTGCCAGCAGCCTTAGACAGGGTCATGAAGCTTTCTTT	CASSLRQGHEAFF
-	-	TRBJ1-1	TRBV11-3	TGTGCCAGCAGCTACCGAGGGACAATGCACATTGAAGCTTTCTTT	CASSYRGTMHIEAFF
-	-	TRBJ1-1	TRBV24-1	TGTGCCACCAGTGATCCAACAGGGCCCCCTGGTGAAGCTTTCTTT	CATSDPTGPPGEAFF
-	-	TRBJ1-6	TRBV12-3/TRBV12-4	TGTGTCAGCATGGGGGGGGGTTCACCCCTCCACTTT	CVSMGGGSPLHF
-	TRBD1	TRBJ2-2	TRBV7-2	TGTGCCAGCAGGACAGGGCGTAATACGAACACCGGGGAGCTGTTTTTT	CASRTGRNTNTGELFF
-	-	TRBJ2-5	TRBV3-1/TRBV3-2	TGTGCCAGCAGCCAAGACGGGGGAGAGACCCAGTACTTC	CASSQDGGETQYF
-	TRBD1	TRBJ2-4	TRBV5-1	TGCGCCAGCAGCGCAGGGACAGGGAATGCCAAAAACATTCAGTACTTC	CASSAGTGNAKNIQYF
-	-	TRBJ2-7	TRBV19	TGTGCCAGTAGTCCAGGGGATGGATACGAGCAGTACTTC	CASSPGDGYEQYF
once	-	TRBJ2-1	TRBV5-1	TGCGCCAGCAGCTTGCTCGTCATGGGGCTAAATGAGCAGTTCTTC	CASSLLVMGLNEQFF
-	-	TRBJ1-2	TRBV27	TGTGCCAGCAGGGACGGACTTGGTGGCTACACCTTC	CASRDGLGGYTF
-	-	TRBJ2-1	TRBV27	TGTGCCAGCAGACCACTCGATTCTAACTACAATGAGCAGTTCTTC	CASRPLDSNYNEQFF
-	TRBD2	TRBJ2-1	TRBV7-9	TGTGCCAGCAGCTTAGTGGGAGCGGGAGGAAACAATGAGCAGTTCTTC	CASSLVGAGGNNEQFF
-	-	TRBJ1-3	TRBV30	TGTGCCTGGAGTGGGCATCCCCCTGGAAACACCATATATTTT	CAWSGHPPGNTIYF
-	-	TRBJ2-1	TRBV5-4	TGTGCCAGCAGCTTGGCCGGGACAAGAAATGAGCAGTTCTTC	CASSLAGTRNEQFF
few	-	TRBJ1-2	TRBV4-1	TGCGCCAGCAGCCTACCCAGCGCCGGGGGCTATGGCTACACCTTC	CASSLPSAGGYGYTF
-	TRBD1	TRBJ1-6	TRBV13	TGTGCCAGCAGCTTAAGGGACAGGAATAATTCACCCCTCCACTTT	CASSLRDRNNSPLHF
-	-	TRBJ1-4	TRBV20-1	TGCAGTGTCGTGAGGAGCGAAAAACTGTTTTTT	CSVVRSEKLFF
-	TRBD2	TRBJ2-2	TRBV5-6	TGTGCCAGCAGCTTCAGGCGGAGCGGGGGTTACACCGGGGAGCTGTTTTTT	CASSFRRSGGYTGELFF
-	-	TRBJ2-2	TRBV27	TGTGCCAGCAGCGGTGGGGGGTTCACCGGGGAGCTGTTTTTT	CASSGGGFTGELFF
-	-	TRBJ1-1	TRBV29-1	TGCAGCGTCTTGAGAACAGGGCCGAACACTGAAGCTTTCTTT	CSVLRTGPNTEAFF
-	-	TRBJ2-1	TRBV12-3/TRBV12-4	TGTGCCAGCAGTTTCCGACTAGACTATGAGCAGTTCTTC	CASSFRLDYEQFF
-	TRBD2	TRBJ2-3	TRBV7-2	TGTGCCAGCAGCCTGCTTGGAGCGGGAGTAGAAGATACGCAGTATTTT	CASSLLGAGVEDTQYF
-	-	TRBJ1-1	TRBV3-1/TRBV3-2	TGTGCCAGCAGCCCTTGGAACGGGGAAGCTTTCTTT	CASSPWNGEAFF
-	-	TRBJ2-1	TRBV7-8	TGTGCCAGCAGGGCAAGGGGCGCGGCTTCCTACAATGAGCAGTTCTTC	CASRARGAASYNEQFF
-	-	TRBJ2-7	TRBV7-2	TGTGCCAGCAGCTTAGAGGACAGCTTTTCCTACGAGCAGTACTTC	CASSLEDSFSYEQYF
-	-	TRBJ2-3	TRBV3-1/TRBV3-2	TGTGCCAGCGACGGGGATGGAGATACGCAGTATTTT	CASDGDGDTQYF
-	TRBD1	TRBJ1-2	TRBV11-2	TGTGCCAGCAGCTCGCGGATGTATCGACAGGGGAATTTGGATGGCTACACCTTC	CASSSRMYRQGNLDGYTF
-	-	TRBJ2-7	TRBV28	TGTGCCAGCAGTTTAGCGGGGCTGACTTCCTACGAGCAGTACTTC	CASSLAGLTSYEQYF
-	-	TRBJ2-6	TRBV24-1	TGTGCCACCAGTGGCGGAGGGGGGGCCAACGTCCTGACTTTC	CATSGGGGANVLTF
once	-	TRBJ1-2	TRBV11-2	TGTGCCAGCAGCCCCCCACCGGGTCGAGCTTATGGCTACACCTTC	CASSPPPGRAYGYTF
-	-	TRBJ2-7	TRBV19	TGTGCCAGTAGTATGGCACACTCCTACGAGCAGTACTTC	CASSMAHSYEQYF
few	-	TRBJ2-2	TRBV29-1	TGCAGCGTTGAGAGACAGAGCTCGAACACCGGGGAGCTGTTTTTT	CSVERQSSNTGELFF
-	TRBD1	TRBJ1-5	TRBV3-1/TRBV3-2	TGTGCCAGCAGCCAAGGACGAGGACAGGGAAAAAAGCCCCAGCATTTT	CASSQGRGQGKKPQHF
-	TRBD1	TRBJ1-2	TRBV3-1/TRBV3-2	TGTGCCAGCAGCCAAGAAAATGGGACAGGGCGGAATGGCTACACCTTC	CASSQENGTGRNGYTF
-	-	TRBJ1-5	TRBV19	TGTGCCAGTAGTTGGGGGGATACTAGCAATCAGCCCCAGCATTTT	CASSWGDTSNQPQHF
-	TRBD2	TRBJ2-1	TRBV2	TGTGCCAGTCAAAGGACTAGCAATGAGCAGTTCTTC	CASQRTSNEQFF
once	-	TRBJ1-2	TRBV11-2	TGTGCCAGCAGCTTATCCGGGTTCGGGAGTGGCTACACCTTC	CASSLSGFGSGYTF
-	-	TRBJ1-2	TRBV3-1/TRBV3-2	TGTGCCAGCAGCCCACTAAGGGGTAACTATGGCTACACCTTC	CASSPLRGNYGYTF
-	-	TRBJ1-6	TRBV7-9	TGTGCCAGCAGCTTAGGGGCAGGCCCAAATTCACCCCTCCACTTT	CASSLGAGPNSPLHF